Listed here is a single T cell receptor (beta chain). These data originate in a study of T cells expressing NK-cell markers. TCRdb processed the 5' RACE reads again and assigns one entry to each CDR3 protein, with no DNA. The listing records around 21,000 distinct CDR3 sequences. This CDR3 region has 15 residues. CDR1 and CDR2 from the germline V gene are MDHEN and SYDVKM. The chain joins TRBV28 to TRBJ2-7; as DNA is missing, the TRBD1 call by TCRdb cannot be tested. The origin of this receptor is a man aged 18-75 years in good health. The sample taken for sequencing was blood T cells: a sorted CD56 or NKG2C T cell subset, CD4+ or CD8+ T cells, or bulk PBMC T cells (not recorded which). This chain's CDR3 is CASSLGPPSSYEQYF.